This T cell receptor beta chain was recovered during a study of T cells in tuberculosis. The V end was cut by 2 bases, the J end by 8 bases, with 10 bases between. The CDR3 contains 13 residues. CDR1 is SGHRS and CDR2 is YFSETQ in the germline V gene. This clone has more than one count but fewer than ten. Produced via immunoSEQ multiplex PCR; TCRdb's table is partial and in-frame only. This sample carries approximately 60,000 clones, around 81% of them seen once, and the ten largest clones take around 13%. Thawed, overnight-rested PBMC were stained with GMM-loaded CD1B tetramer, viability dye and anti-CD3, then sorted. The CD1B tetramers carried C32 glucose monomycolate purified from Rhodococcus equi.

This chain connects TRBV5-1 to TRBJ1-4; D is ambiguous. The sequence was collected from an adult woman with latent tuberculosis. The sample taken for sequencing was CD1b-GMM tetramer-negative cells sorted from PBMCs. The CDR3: CASSFTLREKLFF. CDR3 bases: TGCGCCAGCAGCTTTACCCTTCGGGAAAAACTGTTTTTT.